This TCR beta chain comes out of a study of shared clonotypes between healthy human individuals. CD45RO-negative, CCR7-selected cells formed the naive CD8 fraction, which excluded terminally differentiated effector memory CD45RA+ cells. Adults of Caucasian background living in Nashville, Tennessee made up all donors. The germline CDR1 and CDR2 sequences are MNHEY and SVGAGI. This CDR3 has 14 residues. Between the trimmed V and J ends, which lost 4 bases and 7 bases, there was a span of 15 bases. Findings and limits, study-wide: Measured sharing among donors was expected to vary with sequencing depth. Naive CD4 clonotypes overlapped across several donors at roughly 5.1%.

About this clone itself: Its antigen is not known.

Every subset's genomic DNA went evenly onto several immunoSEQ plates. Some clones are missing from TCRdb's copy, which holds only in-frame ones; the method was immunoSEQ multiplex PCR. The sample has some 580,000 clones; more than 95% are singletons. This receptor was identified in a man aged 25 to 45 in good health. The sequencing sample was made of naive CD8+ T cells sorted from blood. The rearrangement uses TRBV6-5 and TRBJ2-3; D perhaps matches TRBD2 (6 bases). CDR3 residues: CASSSGTFFHTQYF. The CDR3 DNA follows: TGTGCCAGCAGTTCCGGGACTTTCTTCCATACGCAGTATTTT.